This T cell receptor beta chain was observed in a study of T cell changes during pregnancy in multiple sclerosis. J lost 8 bases, V lost 4 bases, and 7 bases had no gene match. Germline CDR1 and CDR2: SGHRS and YFSETQ. The CDR3 extends over 15 amino acids. Produced via immunoSEQ multiplex PCR; TCRdb's table is partial and in-frame only. The data show roughly 56,000 clones, approximately 88% seen once. The receptor was derived from a female donor with multiple sclerosis, enrolled in a pregnancy study. This chain links TRBV5-1 with TRBJ2-1; 12 bases align to TRBD2. The sequenced sample was peripheral blood, obtained in the first trimester of pregnancy. CDR3 residues: CASSPRTSGIDEQFF. The CDR3 DNA follows: TGCGCCAGCAGCCCACGGACTAGCGGGATCGATGAGCAGTTCTTC.